The 12 T cell receptor beta chains below come from one sample, sequenced in a study of OX40 agonist ivuxolimab in advanced cancers. The table came from immunoSEQ multiplex PCR; TCRdb's copy has only in-frame clones and leaves some out. The sample carries approximately 50,000 clones, 93% recorded once. Sequencing used CD4+ or CD8+ T cells sorted from blood, obtained in a trial of the OX40 agonist ivuxolimab. These receptors originate from an adult with an advanced solid tumor such as melanoma, head and neck, liver or kidney cancer.

The chain couples TRBV13 to TRBJ2-1, with a weak D call TRBD2 (5 bases). The CDR3 consists of 13 residues. Per the germline V gene, CDR1 is PRHDT and CDR2 is FYEKMQ (reference sequence). Trimming left V 5 bases short and J 8 bases short, with 13 bases between. CDR3 coding DNA: TGTGCCAGCAGCCGGGGAGCAATAGATGAGCAGTTCTTC. Protein product: CASSRGAIDEQFF.

V is TRBV7-6 and J is TRBJ2-7, with D possibly TRBD1 on 6 matching bases. The germline V and J ends were trimmed by 2 bases and 4 bases, with 12 bases remaining between them. Germline loops: CDR1 SGHVS, CDR2 FNYEAQ. This CDR3 contains 14 residues. The CDR3 coding sequence is TGTGCCAGCAGCTTAAAGGGGGAAGTTTACGAGCAGTACTTC. Protein: CASSLKGEVYEQYF. The variable domain in full, completed from reference TRBV7-6 and TRBJ2-7, reads GAGVSQSPRYKVTKRGQDVALRCDPISGHVSLYWYRQALGQGPEFLTYFNYEAQQDKSGLPNDRFSAERPEGSISTLTIQRTEQRDSAMYRCASSLKGEVYEQYFGPGTRLTVT.

A single count supports this clone. The chain combines TRBV5-4 with TRBJ2-5; the D gene is possibly TRBD1 (5 bases). CDR1 SGHNT and CDR2 YYREEE come from the germline V gene (reference sequence). The CDR3 totals 16 residues. V dropped 1 base and J dropped 5 bases, with 18 bases sitting between them. The CDR3 sequence: CASSLRGRALVETQYF. The CDR3 DNA follows: TGTGCCAGCAGCTTGAGGGGCAGGGCATTAGTGGAGACCCAGTACTTC.

V gene TRBV10-3 combines with J gene TRBJ2-7; D ambiguous. This CDR3 comprises 14 residues. From germline, CDR1 is ENHRY and CDR2 SYGVKD. V dropped 4 bases and J dropped 2 bases, with 12 bases sitting between them. CDR3 loop: CAISAPDTTYEQYF. The CDR3 DNA follows: TGTGCCATCAGTGCGCCTGACACGACCTACGAGCAGTACTTC.

The chain combines TRBV28 with TRBJ2-4; possibly TRBD1 or TRBD2 for D (5 bases each). The germline CDR1 and CDR2 sequences are MDHEN and SYDVKM. The V end lost 5 bases, the J end lost 0 bases, and 14 bases lay between the germline ends. The CDR3 is made up of 16 amino acids. The DNA for the CDR3 is TGTGCCAGCAGTCCCGCTGGGACCCTAGCCAAAAACATTCAGTACTTC. Amino acids: CASSPAGTLAKNIQYF.

The rearrangement uses TRBV28 and TRBJ1-4, with 8 bases matching TRBD1. The CDR3 spans 14 residues. The V gene's germline CDR1 is MDHEN and CDR2 SYDVKM. Losses at the gene ends were 6 bases for V and 2 bases for J; bases not matched to a gene: 2. This CDR3 reads CASRQGATNEKLFF. Written as DNA, the CDR3 is TGTGCCAGCAGGCAGGGGGCTACTAATGAAAAACTGTTTTTT.

The rearrangement links TRBV4-1 to TRBJ2-2; D may be TRBD1 (5 bases). CDR1 and CDR2 from the germline V gene are MGHRA and YSYEKL. V lost 3 bases, J lost 6 bases, and 5 bases lay in between. The CDR3 covers 12 residues. CDR3 region: CASSQGPGELFF. The CDR3 coding sequence is TGCGCCAGCAGCCAGGGGCCCGGGGAGCTGTTTTTT.

V and J are TRBV7-3 and TRBJ1-1; D remains unclear. V shed 5 bases and J shed 2 bases, with 9 bases lying between them. Germline loops: CDR1 SGHTA, CDR2 FQGTGA. This CDR3 has 13 residues. For the CDR3, the DNA is TGTGCCAGCAGCCAGCGGCCTAACACTGAAGCTTTCTTT. Residues: CASSQRPNTEAFF.

The rearrangement uses TRBV7-8 and TRBJ1-1; D perhaps matches TRBD1 (5 bases). Germline values: CDR1 SGHVS, CDR2 FQNEAQ. The CDR3 is 16 amino acids. Between the trimmed V and J ends, which lost 1 base and 5 bases, there was a span of 17 bases. The CDR3 region has the DNA TGTGCCAGCAGCTTAGGGGGGAGAGGGAGGGGAACTGAAGCTTTCTTT. This translates into CASSLGGRGRGTEAFF.

The genes are TRBV9 and TRBJ2-3, with D hard to call. The CDR3 consists of 16 residues. Germline assignment: CDR1 SGDLS and CDR2 YYNGEE. Trimming took 3 bases from V and 1 from J, leaving 15 bases between them. The CDR3 nucleotides are TGTGCCAGCAGCGCTCCTTTAGGGCAGCGCACAGATACGCAGTATTTT. This translates into CASSAPLGQRTDTQYF.

In its sample, this clone was seen many times. The CDR3 protein is CASSPAGYEQYF. DNA for the CDR3: TGTGCCAGCAGCCCAGCGGGGTACGAGCAGTACTTC. The chain joins TRBV7-2 to TRBJ2-7; the match to TRBD2 covers 7 bases. CDR1 is SGHTA, CDR2 FQGNSA, per germline. This CDR3 is built from 12 residues. Trimming removed 5 bases from V and 4 bases from J; junction bases left unmatched: 2.

The chain recombines TRBV5-1 with TRBJ2-2; 10 bases map to TRBD1. CDR3 length equals 15 residues. The V and J ends lost 3 bases and 4 bases, in that order; junction bases with no gene match: 3. Germline CDR1 is SGHRS and CDR2 is YFSETQ. Written as DNA, the CDR3 is TGCGCCAGCAGCTCGCGGACAGGGGGCACCGGGGAGCTGTTTTTT. Its translation is CASSSRTGGTGELFF.